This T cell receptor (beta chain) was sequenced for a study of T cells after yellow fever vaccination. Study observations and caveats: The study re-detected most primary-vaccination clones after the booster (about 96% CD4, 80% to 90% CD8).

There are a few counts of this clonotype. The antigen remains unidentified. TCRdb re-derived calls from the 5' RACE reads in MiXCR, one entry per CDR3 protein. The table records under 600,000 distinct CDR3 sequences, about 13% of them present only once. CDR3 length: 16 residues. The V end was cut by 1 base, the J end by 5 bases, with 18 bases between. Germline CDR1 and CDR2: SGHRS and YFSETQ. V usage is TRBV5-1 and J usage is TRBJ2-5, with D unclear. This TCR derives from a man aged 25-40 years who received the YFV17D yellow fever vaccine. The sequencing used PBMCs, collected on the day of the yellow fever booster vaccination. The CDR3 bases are TGCGCCAGCAGCTTGTGGGCGCACCAGCTACGGGAGACCCAGTACTTC. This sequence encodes CASSLWAHQLRETQYF.